One and the same sample provided the 3 T cell receptor beta chains below, sequenced in a study of pediatric ulcerative colitis. Produced via immunoSEQ multiplex PCR; TCRdb's table is partial and in-frame only. There are 10,000 to 15,000 clones in the sample; 75% to 80% occur only once, and roughly 4.5% lies in the top ten. The rectum was sampled with one to two pinch biopsies at colonoscopy. Input material: gut tissue. The receptors stem from a boy younger than 18 who was a control in a study of pediatric ulcerative colitis.

V is TRBV18 and J is TRBJ1-3; D possibly corresponds to TRBD1 (5 bases). Germline CDR1 and CDR2: KGHSH and LQKENI. The V gene lost 3 bases and the J gene lost 0 bases, with 12 bases spanning the gap. The CDR3 loop spans 16 amino acids. CDR3 coding DNA: TGTGCCAGCTCACCGTCGACAGTTTCCTCTGGAAACACCATATATTTT. It encodes CASSPSTVSSGNTIYF.

The chain joins TRBV19 to TRBJ2-1, with 10 bases that match TRBD2. V was pared by 3 bases and J by 2 bases, with 7 bases of the junction left unmatched. This CDR3 region has 17 residues. Germline CDR1 reads LNHDA; CDR2 reads SQIVND (reference sequence). The CDR3 DNA follows: TGTGCCAGTAGTATCCTAGGACTAGCGGTTACCTACAATGAGCAGTTCTTC. Translating it yields CASSILGLAVTYNEQFF.

The DNA of the CDR3 is TGTGCCAGCAGCTTCGGGACAGCGAACACCGGGGAGCTGTTTTTT. Translating it yields CASSFGTANTGELFF. The gene calls are TRBV7-8 and TRBJ2-2; 7 nucleotides line up with TRBD1. V gave up 3 bases and J gave up 0 bases; unmatched junction bases: 1. Germline-derived CDR1 and CDR2 are SGHVS and FQNEAQ. This CDR3 comprises 15 residues.